Here is one T cell receptor beta chain with its context. This sample was taken from a study of T cell responses to AZD1222 COVID-19 vaccine. Germline loops: CDR1 LNHDA, CDR2 SQIVND (reference sequence). There are 13 residues in the CDR3. Deletions cut 6 bases from V and 12 bases from J, with 15 bases between. The protocol was immunoSEQ multiplex PCR, while the TCRdb copy is restricted to in-frame clones and leaves out a portion. The sample carries roughly 170,000 clones, less than 95% recorded once. This specimen was peripheral blood, taken on day 0 of AZD1222 vaccination. V gene TRBV19 combines with J gene TRBJ1-6; the D gene is possibly TRBD1 (5 bases). This sequence originates from an adult in good health. In DNA form, the CDR3 reads TGTGCCAGTAGAGATCGGGGGTTGAGACCCCTCCACTTT. Its translation: CASRDRGLRPLHF.